These 23 T cell receptor beta chains share one sample of origin, sequenced in a study of beta chain features in type 1 diabetes (dated 2018 in TCRdb). Results the study describes overall, beyond this receptor: In all four CD4+ subsets, TCRB CDR3 length was moderately but significantly shorter in type 1 diabetes patients.

The method was the immunoSEQ multiplex PCR assay. The entire amount of isolated RNA was reverse transcribed using the High Capacity cDNA Reverse Transcription Kit, so the sequenced TCRB transcripts were expressed ones. This immuneACCESS table, as held by TCRdb, lists in-frame sequences with V and J called but not all clones. Of the missing ones, under half trace to an unresolved V gene in checked studies; the others have no known cause. The table for this sample lists about 370,000 clones; over 8.5% of them were counted only once. The top ten constitute about 0.63% of the sample. Their recognized antigens are unknown. The sample taken for sequencing was central memory CD4+ T cells from blood. The receptors derive from a man aged 25-40 years with type 1 diabetes.

The sample holds a few counts of this clone. This sequence joins TRBV19 and TRBJ1-5; tentative D call: TRBD1 (6 bases). From germline, CDR1 is LNHDA and CDR2 SQIVND (reference sequence). Trimming removed 0 bases from V and 3 bases from J, with 15 bases in between. This CDR3 spans 17 amino acids. The chain's CDR3 is CASSIDPGGRSNQPQHF. The CDR3 region has the DNA TGTGCCAGTAGTATAGATCCGGGGGGCCGATCCAATCAGCCCCAGCATTTT.

This clone was seen a few times. The V gene is TRBV10-3, the J gene TRBJ2-6; 7 bases map to TRBD1. V lost 8 bases to trimming and J lost 2 bases; unmatched junction nucleotides: 6. From germline, CDR1 is ENHRY and CDR2 SYGVKD. This CDR3 comprises 15 residues. CDR3 protein: CAIGEGGTGANVLTF. The CDR3 nucleotides read TGTGCCATCGGGGAAGGGGGCACTGGGGCCAACGTCCTGACTTTC.

The rearrangement joins TRBV5-1 to TRBJ2-5; D might be TRBD2 (5 bases). Gene TRBJ2-7 matches the end of the DNA better, so the J call may be wrong. The CDR3 has 13 residues. Germline-derived CDR1 and CDR2 are SGHRS and YFSETQ. CDR3 nucleotides: TGCGCCAGCAGAGAGTCAGGACTCTACGAGCAGTACTTC. This gives the protein CASRESGLYEQYF.

A few counts support this clone. This chain uses TRBV2 with TRBJ1-5, with unresolved D. Germline lookup yields CDR1 SNHLY and CDR2 FYNNEI. Trimming cost V 11 bases and J 2 bases, with 19 bases left between them. The CDR3 totals 15 residues. The DNA of the CDR3 is TGTGCCGTCCGGAGTGAGGGCGGGGGCAATCAGCCCCAGCATTTT. Protein sequence: CAVRSEGGGNQPQHF. Looking up the rest from reference TRBV2 and TRBJ1-5 gives the full variable domain: EPEVTQTPSHQVTQMGQEVILRCVPISNHLYFYWYRQILGQKVEFLVSFYNNEISEKSEIFDDQFSVERPDGSNFTLKIRSTKLEDSAMYFCAVRSEGGGNQPQHFGDGTRLSIL.

As to this clone: At one boundary the junction diverges from the germline segment, which might be a read error. The chain employs TRBV18 and TRBJ2-5, with TRBD2 matching over 8 bases. The CDR3 contains 15 residues. Germline CDR1 reads KGHSH; CDR2 reads LQKENI. CDR3 DNA sequence: TGTGCCAGCTCACCCGGGACTAGAGCAAGAGAGGCCCAGTACTTC. Translation: CASSPGTRAREAQYF.

This clone appeared a few times. The chain has TRBV6-5 and TRBJ2-2; maybe TRBD1 (6 bases). Germline lookup yields CDR1 MNHEY and CDR2 SVGAGI. V lost 6 bases to trimming and J lost 3 bases, with 14 bases between them. The CDR3 spans 15 residues. The DNA of the CDR3 is TGTGCCAGCAGCCAACAACAGGGATACACCGGGGAGCTGTTTTTT. Residues: CASSQQQGYTGELFF.

With respect to this clone: The junction departs from the called germline gene at one end, perhaps through a read error. The chain combines TRBV6-5 with TRBJ2-1, with unresolved D. There are 14 residues in the CDR3. CDR1 and CDR2 from the germline V gene are MNHEY and SVGAGI. CDR3 sequence: CAISESKVSDEQFF. The CDR3 nucleotides are TGTGCCATCAGTGAGTCGAAGGTGTCCGATGAGCAGTTCTTC.

The chain recombines TRBV4-1 with TRBJ1-5, with D perhaps matching TRBD1 (6 bases). The CDR3 consists of 16 residues. Trimming took off 7 bases at V and 0 bases at J, with 16 bases between the two ends. Germline assignment: CDR1 MGHRA and CDR2 YSYEKL. The CDR3 nucleotides read TGCGCCAGCACCCCCGGGACATTAGTTAGCAATCAGCCCCAGCATTTT. Translated, it gives CASTPGTLVSNQPQHF.

The rearrangement joins TRBV15 to TRBJ2-1, with D perhaps assigned TRBD1 or TRBD2 (5 bases each). This CDR3 has 13 residues. Trimming cost V 0 bases and J 11 bases, with 11 bases left between them. Germline CDR1 and CDR2: LNHNV and YYDKDF (reference sequence). CDR3 sequence: CATSRDSGAQQFF. The DNA of the CDR3 is TGTGCCACCAGCAGAGACTCCGGGGCCCAGCAGTTCTTC.

This clone showed up just a few times. The V call is TRBV7-9, the J call TRBJ2-7; 7 bases are shared with TRBD2. V trimming: 7 bases; J trimming: 1 base; junction bases outside the gene matches: 4. Germline V gives CDR1 SEHNR, CDR2 FQNEAQ (reference sequence). The CDR3 length is 13 residues. CDR3 nucleotide sequence: TGTGCCAGCACGCAGGGAGGGTCCTACGAGCAGTACTTC. Its translation: CASTQGGSYEQYF.

This clone was picked up a small number of times. The sample contains more than one DNA sequence encoding this CDR3. The chain has TRBV28 and TRBJ2-7; TRBD2 matches 7 bases. The CDR3 is 16 residues long. Germline V gene data show CDR1 as MDHEN and CDR2 as SYDVKM. After removal of 3 bases from V and 2 bases from J, the junction contained 10 bases not matched to a gene. The chain's CDR3 is CASSFAEQRGAYEQYF. The CDR3, as DNA: TGTGCCAGCAGTTTTGCGGAACAACGGGGGGCCTACGAGCAGTACTTC. Complete variable domain (other parts from reference TRBV28 and TRBJ2-7): DVKVTQSSRYLVKRTGEKVFLECVQDMDHENMFWYRQDPGLGLRLIYFSYDVKMKEKGDIPEGYSVSREKKERFSLILESASTNQTSMYLCASSFAEQRGAYEQYFGPGTRLTVT.

This clone has at least ten counts. This chain connects TRBV20-1 to TRBJ1-2, with D uncertain. Germline V CDR1 and CDR2: DFQATT, SNEGSKA (reference sequence). The CDR3 runs to 10 residues. The V and J ends lost 4 bases and 3 bases respectively, with 3 bases between them. The CDR3, as DNA: TGCAGTGCTACAGACTATGGCTACACCTTC. This encodes CSATDYGYTF.

This clone has a count of ten or more. V gene TRBV4-2 combines with J gene TRBJ2-1, with 8 bases lining up with TRBD2. Germline CDR1 is LGHNA and CDR2 is YNFKEQ. V was pared by 1 base and J by 1 base, with 0 bases of the junction left unmatched. CDR3 length: 15 residues. CDR3 residues: CASSQGGGSYNEQFF. The CDR3 DNA reads TGTGCCAGCAGCCAAGGCGGGGGGTCCTACAATGAGCAGTTCTTC.

A few counts support this clone. This chain links TRBV27 with TRBJ1-1, with unresolved D. The CDR3 extends over 13 amino acids. Germline V gives CDR1 MNHEY, CDR2 SMNVEV (reference sequence). Deletions cut 5 bases from V and 9 bases from J, with 16 bases between. The CDR3 DNA reads as TGTGCCAGCAGTCCCACTTCTCGGTCTCAAGCTTTCTTT. It codes for CASSPTSRSQAFF.

This CDR3 reads CASSLYHRVEETQYF. The CDR3 DNA sequence: TGTGCCAGCAGCTTGTATCACAGGGTCGAGGAGACCCAGTACTTC. The gene calls are TRBV5-6 and TRBJ2-5, with D tentatively TRBD1 (6 bases). Germline V gene data show CDR1 as SGHDT and CDR2 as YYEEEE. V shed 1 base and J shed 5 bases, with 15 bases lying between them. The CDR3 runs 15 residues.

The sample holds a few counts of this clone. The V call is TRBV5-5, the J call TRBJ2-3; D gene uncertain. V was pared by 4 bases and J by 12 bases, with 21 bases between. CDR3 length: 14 residues. The V gene's germline CDR1 is SGHKS and CDR2 YYEKEE (reference sequence). This CDR3 reads CASSRILASPSQYF. CDR3 nucleotides: TGTGCCAGCAGCAGAATCCTGGCCAGCCCGTCACAGTATTTT.

This chain uses TRBV11-2 with TRBJ2-3; 10 bases are shared with TRBD1. CDR1 SGHAT and CDR2 FQNNGV come from the germline V gene. V lost 4 bases and J lost 3; bases outside the gene matches: 7. This CDR3 region has 16 residues. CDR3: CASSWGQGKGTDTQYF. The CDR3 DNA follows: TGTGCCAGCAGCTGGGGACAGGGGAAGGGGACAGATACGCAGTATTTT.

This clone was seen a few times. The V gene is TRBV6-5, the J gene TRBJ2-2, with a tentative D call TRBD2 (6 bases). The CDR3 covers 13 residues. Between the trimmed V and J ends, which lost 6 bases and 7 bases, there was a span of 12 bases. Germline CDR1 MNHEY, CDR2 SVGAGI. DNA for the CDR3: TGTGCCAGCAGAGGACTACAGGTCGGGGAGCTGTTTTTT. This encodes CASRGLQVGELFF.

The gene calls are TRBV7-3 and TRBJ2-7; D possibly corresponds to TRBD2 (6 bases). V was pared by 2 bases and J by 0 bases, with 11 bases between. The germline CDR1 and CDR2 sequences are SGHTA and FQGTGA. The CDR3 totals 15 residues. This chain's CDR3 is CASSLSGGVSYEQYF. The CDR3 DNA follows: TGTGCCAGCAGCTTATCCGGGGGAGTCTCCTACGAGCAGTACTTC.

This sequence joins TRBV28 and TRBJ2-1; no definite D call. Germline assignment: CDR1 MDHEN and CDR2 SYDVKM. Trimming left V 2 bases short and J 9 bases short, with 8 bases between. This CDR3 is built from 12 residues. The CDR3 sequence is CASSLGQLEQFF. In nucleotides, the CDR3 is TGTGCCAGCAGTTTAGGGCAGCTTGAGCAGTTCTTC.

On this clone itself: One end of the junction is discordant with germline, which a read error may explain. The V call is TRBV7-7, the J call TRBJ2-5, with TRBD1 matching over 9 bases. The CDR3 is 15 amino acids. Germline CDR1 is SSHAT and CDR2 is FNYEAQ (reference sequence). The CDR3: CASSLGQGSGKTQYF. The DNA of the CDR3 is TGTGCTAGCAGCCTCGGACAGGGGTCAGGAAAGACCCAGTACTTC.

This chain links TRBV2 with TRBJ2-5; 7 nucleotides match TRBD1. The CDR3 length is 12 residues. J lost 11 bases, V lost 4 bases, and 7 bases had no gene match. The germline V gene encodes CDR1 SNHLY and CDR2 FYNNEI. CDR3 amino acids: CASSADREQQYF. CDR3 nucleotide sequence: TGTGCCAGCAGTGCCGACAGGGAACAACAGTACTTC. Combining the CDR3 with reference TRBV2 and TRBJ2-5 gives the whole variable domain EPEVTQTPSHQVTQMGQEVILRCVPISNHLYFYWYRQILGQKVEFLVSFYNNEISEKSEIFDDQFSVERPDGSNFTLKIRSTKLEDSAMYFCASSADREQQYFGPGTRLLVL.

This clone was counted only a few times. The chain joins TRBV4-3 to TRBJ2-2; 10 positions match TRBD1. Germline V lookup: CDR1 LGHNA, CDR2 YSLEER. With 5 bases clipped from V and 6 bases from J, the junction kept 6 bases outside the gene matches. This CDR3 contains 15 residues. CDR3 residues: CASSNRDRGPGELFF. For the CDR3, the DNA is TGCGCCAGCAGCAACCGGGACAGGGGTCCCGGGGAGCTGTTTTTT.